One and the same sample provided the 24 T cell receptor beta chains below, sequenced in a study of blood T cell repertoires in COVID-19 (dated by TCRdb to 2019 to 2021). Library prep was done by the immunoSEQ multiplex PCR assay. In its TCRdb copy, this immuneACCESS table keeps in-frame sequences only and misses some clones. Where compared with another copy, unresolved V genes explain less than half of these, and the others have no known cause. Present in this sample are a few hundred thousand clones, 82% of which were seen just once. The ten largest clones capture under 8.5% of the sample. What was sequenced was peripheral blood. The source is an elderly woman with COVID-19, enrolled during active disease.

The J gene is TRBJ1-2, the V gene TRBV4-1; D possibly corresponds to TRBD1 (6 bases). V was cut by 1 base and J by 5 bases, with 20 bases left in between. The CDR3 extends over 17 amino acids. Germline V lookup: CDR1 MGHRA, CDR2 YSYEKL. The CDR3 nucleotides read TGCGCCAGCAGCCAAGGCCCGGGGGGCAGCCGGCGGTATGGCTACACCTTC. Protein product: CASSQGPGGSRRYGYTF.

The J gene is TRBJ1-6, the V gene TRBV5-1; tentatively, D is TRBD1 (5 bases). Trimming cost V 4 bases and J 5 bases, with 10 bases left between them. The germline V gene has CDR1 SGHRS and CDR2 YFSETQ. CDR3 size: 14 residues. CDR3 loop: CASSAGLNNSPLHF. CDR3 coding DNA: TGCGCCAGCAGCGCGGGACTGAATAATTCACCCCTCCACTTT.

The J gene is TRBJ1-4, the V gene TRBV27, with D hard to call. The CDR3 length is 14 residues. Germline CDR1 and CDR2: MNHEY and SMNVEV (reference sequence). Trimming shortened V by 6 bases and J by 5 bases, and 13 bases separated the two germline ends. CDR3 coding DNA: TGTGCCAGCAGGGGAGACCGGATGAATGAAAAACTGTTTTTT. Translated, it gives CASRGDRMNEKLFF. The whole variable domain, filled in from reference TRBV27 and TRBJ1-4, reads EAQVTQNPRYLITVTGKKLTVTCSQNMNHEYMSWYRQDPGLGLRQIYYSMNVEVTDKGDVPEGYKVSRKEKRNFPLILESPSPNQTSLYFCASRGDRMNEKLFFGSGTQLSVL.

V gene TRBV2 combines with J gene TRBJ1-5, with 9 nucleotides matching TRBD1. V lost 3 bases and J lost 0; bases outside the gene matches: 3. The CDR3 runs 16 residues. The germline V gene has CDR1 SNHLY and CDR2 FYNNEI. CDR3 bases: TGTGCCAGCAGTGAGCAGACAGGGGGTAGCAATCAGCCCCAGCATTTT. Protein sequence: CASSEQTGGSNQPQHF.

The V gene is TRBV10-3, the J gene TRBJ1-2; D remains unclear. Looked up from germline, CDR1 is ENHRY and CDR2 is SYGVKD. V gave up 4 bases and J gave up 6 bases, with 18 bases separating them. The CDR3 length is 15 residues. The CDR3 sequence is CAISGGGGSLHGYTF. CDR3 DNA: TGTGCCATCAGTGGGGGAGGTGGGAGTCTTCATGGCTACACCTTC.

V is TRBV18 and J is TRBJ2-3; TRBD2 matches at 8 bases. CDR1 and CDR2 from the germline V gene are KGHSH and LQKENI. V lost 1 base and J lost 1; bases outside the gene matches: 7. The CDR3 is made up of 17 amino acids. The DNA for the CDR3 is TGTGCCAGCTCACCACGGTCGGGGGGGCACGGCACAGATACGCAGTATTTT. This translates into CASSPRSGGHGTDTQYF. Based on the CDR3 plus reference TRBV18 and TRBJ2-3, the full variable domain is NAGVMQNPRHLVRRRGQEARLRCSPMKGHSHVYWYRQLPEEGLKFMVYLQKENIIDESGMPKERFSAEFPKEGPSILRIQQVVRGDSAAYFCASSPRSGGHGTDTQYFGPGTRLTVL.

This sequence joins TRBV12-3 or TRBV12-4 and TRBJ2-1; D might be TRBD1 (6 bases). The CDR3 runs 13 residues. The V gene lost 1 base and the J gene lost 10 bases, with 11 bases spanning the gap. CDR3 amino acids: CASSLVAQGEQFF. CDR3 coding DNA: TGTGCCAGCAGTTTAGTCGCGCAGGGGGAGCAGTTCTTC.

This clone has a handful of counts. This chain uses TRBV28 with TRBJ2-3; 7 bases agree with TRBD1. CDR1 and CDR2 (germline): MDHEN, SYDVKM. Trimming cost V 6 bases and J 3 bases; bases outside gene matches: 9. The CDR3 length is 15 residues. CDR3 sequence: CASRPTGIGTDTQYF. CDR3 nucleotide sequence: TGTGCCAGCAGACCGACAGGGATTGGGACAGATACGCAGTATTTT.

V gene TRBV19 combines with J gene TRBJ1-2; TRBD1 aligns across 9 bases. V trimming: 0 bases; J trimming: 7 bases; junction bases outside the gene matches: 9. The CDR3 runs to 16 residues. The V gene's germline CDR1 is LNHDA and CDR2 SQIVND (reference sequence). The CDR3 spells CASSIEPGQGRSGYTF. The CDR3 region has the DNA TGTGCCAGTAGTATAGAACCGGGACAGGGTAGATCTGGCTACACCTTC.

This clone came up once. The chain uses TRBV15 and TRBJ1-2, with TRBD1 matching over 7 bases. Losses at the gene ends were 5 bases for V and 0 bases for J; bases not matched to a gene: 9. The length of the CDR3 is 16 residues. CDR1 and CDR2 from the germline V gene are LNHNV and YYDKDF (reference sequence). Here the CDR3 DNA reads TGTGCCACCAGCCCCGGAGGGACAGCTACTAACTATGGCTACACCTTC. This codes for CATSPGGTATNYGYTF. Variable domain in full (rest from reference TRBV15 and TRBJ1-2): DAMVIQNPRYQVTQFGKPVTLSCSQTLNHNVMYWYQQKSSQAPKLLFHYYDKDFNNEADTPDNFQSRRPNTSFCFLDIRSPGLGDTAMYLCATSPGGTATNYGYTFGSGTRLTVV.

This clone was seen just once. V and J are TRBV6-5 and TRBJ2-5; 10 bases map to TRBD2. The CDR3 spans 15 residues. Trimming removed 4 bases from V and 1 base from J; junction bases left unmatched: 3. Germline V gives CDR1 MNHEY, CDR2 SVGAGI. CDR3 nucleotide sequence: TGTGCCAGCAGTTCCGGACTAGCGGTCCAAGAGACCCAGTACTTC. Its translation is CASSSGLAVQETQYF.

The chain combines TRBV5-1 with TRBJ2-1; 10 nucleotides match TRBD2. In germline, CDR1 is SGHRS, CDR2 YFSETQ. Trimming took 4 bases from V and 16 from J; bases not matched to a gene: 14. The CDR3 totals 14 residues. The CDR3 protein is CASSVPGTSDKFFF. As DNA, the CDR3 is TGCGCCAGCAGCGTGCCCGGGACTAGCGACAAGTTCTTCTTC.

This clone was seen a single time. The chain combines TRBV11-3 with TRBJ1-6, with no clear D. Germline lookup yields CDR1 SGHNT and CDR2 YENEEA. The germline V and J ends were trimmed by 0 bases and 9 bases, with 6 bases remaining between them. The CDR3 runs 13 residues. The CDR3 region has the DNA TGTGCCAGCAGCTTAGAGGAGACTTCACCCCTCCACTTT. The encoded protein is CASSLEETSPLHF. Together with reference TRBV11-3 and TRBJ1-6, the CDR3 gives the full variable domain: EAGVVQSPRYKIIEKKQPVAFWCNPISGHNTLYWYLQNLGQGPELLIRYENEEAVDDSQLPKDRFSAERLKGVDSTLKIQPAELGDSAVYLCASSLEETSPLHFGNGTRLTVT.

The CDR3 sequence: CAWSLRRFEAFF. The CDR3 nucleotides read TGTGCCTGGAGTTTACGGCGGTTTGAAGCTTTCTTT. This chain connects TRBV30 to TRBJ1-1; D not certain. CDR1 is GTSNPN and CDR2 is SVGIG in the germline V gene (reference sequence). This CDR3 has 12 residues. V lost 2 bases to trimming and J lost 7 bases, with 11 bases between them.

This clone was observed a few times. The rearrangement joins TRBV14 to TRBJ2-7, with 11 bases matching TRBD1. Trimming at V came to 4 bases and at J to 5 bases, leaving 10 bases not matched to a gene. The CDR3 runs to 16 residues. Germline CDR1 SGHDN, CDR2 FVKESK. CDR3 DNA sequence: TGTGCCAGCAGCCTCGGTCCCGGGACAGGGGGACACGAGCAGTACTTC. It translates to CASSLGPGTGGHEQYF. Together with reference TRBV14 and TRBJ2-7, the CDR3 gives the full variable domain: EAGVTQFPSHSVIEKGQTVTLRCDPISGHDNLYWYRRVMGKEIKFLLHFVKESKQDESGMPNNRFLAERTGGTYSTLKVQPAELEDSGVYFCASSLGPGTGGHEQYFGPGTRLTVT.

The CDR3 nucleotides are TGCAGCGCTGGGGGGGGGAGTGGCGGCACAGATACGCAGTATTTT. It translates to CSAGGGSGGTDTQYF. V and J are TRBV29-1 and TRBJ2-3, with 7 bases that match TRBD2. Trimming removed 7 bases from V and 1 base from J; junction bases left unmatched: 11. Germline-derived CDR1 and CDR2 are SQVTM and ANQGSEA. The CDR3 extends over 15 amino acids.

This clone was seen only a few times. The chain recombines TRBV12-3 or TRBV12-4 with TRBJ1-2; 7 nucleotides line up with TRBD1. The V gene end was trimmed by 5 bases and the J gene end by 8 bases; junction bases not matched to a gene: 8. This CDR3 has 13 amino acids. The CDR3 sequence: CASSPTGVVGYTF. The CDR3 DNA follows: TGTGCCAGCAGTCCAACAGGGGTAGTCGGCTACACCTTC.

This chain uses TRBV6-6 with TRBJ2-7; possible D gene TRBD2, 6 bases. Trimming pared 6 bases from V and 6 bases from J, leaving 12 bases between. This CDR3 is built from 12 residues. In germline, CDR1 is MNHNY, CDR2 SVGAGI (reference sequence). For the CDR3, the DNA is TGTGCCAGCAGCGGGAGCGGTCGCGAGCAGTACTTC. Translated, it gives CASSGSGREQYF.

This chain links TRBV11-2 with TRBJ2-5; perhaps TRBD1 as D (5 bases). The CDR3 covers 16 residues. In germline, CDR1 is SGHAT, CDR2 FQNNGV. Deletions cut 5 bases from V and 3 bases from J, with 19 bases between. The CDR3, as DNA: TGTGCCAGCAGCCCGCTGGGGCAGGATACCAAAGAGACCCAGTACTTC. Protein: CASSPLGQDTKETQYF.

The gene calls are TRBV7-2 and TRBJ2-5; D gene unclear. The germline V and J ends were trimmed by 5 bases and 1 base, with 8 bases remaining between them. The CDR3 spans 13 residues. Germline CDR1 is SGHTA and CDR2 is FQGNSA. CDR3 DNA sequence: TGTGCCAGCAGCGTTAGCCTCCAAGAGACCCAGTACTTC. It specifies CASSVSLQETQYF.

The chain has TRBV5-4 and TRBJ2-4; weak D call: TRBD2 (5 bases). The CDR3 loop spans 13 amino acids. Per germline, CDR1 SGHNT and CDR2 YYREEE (reference sequence). Trimming took off 2 bases at V and 7 bases at J, with 10 bases between the two ends. CDR3 coding DNA: TGTGCCAGCAGCTTTGCCGGAGGTAACATTCAGTACTTC. As protein: CASSFAGGNIQYF.

This chain links TRBV20-1 with TRBJ1-1, with TRBD1 identical over 8 bases. The V segment lost 3 bases and the J segment 1 base; nucleotides outside the gene matches: 4. This CDR3 is 14 amino acids long. Looked up from germline, CDR1 is DFQATT and CDR2 is SNEGSKA (reference sequence). The CDR3 nucleotides are TGCAGTGCTAGTGCAGGGGGCAAGAACACTGAAGCTTTCTTT. As protein: CSASAGGKNTEAFF.

V and J are TRBV14 and TRBJ1-1, with D uncertain. Germline loops: CDR1 SGHDN, CDR2 FVKESK. CDR3 size: 13 residues. The V end was cut by 8 bases, the J end by 3 bases, with 13 bases between. The CDR3 nucleotides read TGTGCCAGCGAACCGGGGTTATACACTGAAGCTTTCTTT. This codes for CASEPGLYTEAFF. The full variable domain, with the rest looked up from reference TRBV14 and TRBJ1-1, is EAGVTQFPSHSVIEKGQTVTLRCDPISGHDNLYWYRRVMGKEIKFLLHFVKESKQDESGMPNNRFLAERTGGTYSTLKVQPAELEDSGVYFCASEPGLYTEAFFGQGTRLTVV.

The V call is TRBV5-4, the J call TRBJ2-3; D gene uncertain. V was clipped by 3 bases and J by 0 bases, with 8 bases between them. CDR3 size: 14 residues. Germline V gene sequence: CDR1 SGHNT, CDR2 YYREEE (reference sequence). The CDR3 region has the DNA TGTGCCAGCAGCTCCCCCCAAAGCACAGATACGCAGTATTTT. The encoded protein is CASSSPQSTDTQYF. The full variable domain, its missing parts supplied by reference TRBV5-4 and TRBJ2-3, is ETGVTQSPTHLIKTRGQQVTLRCSSQSGHNTVSWYQQALGQGPQFIFQYYREEENGRGNFPPRFSGLQFPNYSSELNVNALELDDSALYLCASSSPQSTDTQYFGPGTRLTVL.